Listed below are T cell receptor beta chains from one sample, sequenced in a study of T-cell reconstitution after alpha-beta-depleted transplantation in children. TCRdb called the PCR reads again in MiXCR, with one record for every CDR3 protein. The table lists some 200,000 distinct CDR3 sequences, about a tenth of them singletons, with roughly 28% in the top ten. The sequencing here drew on PBMCs, taken before TCRalphabeta/CD19-depleted stem cell transplant. These receptors all come from a child younger than two with acute myeloid leukemia, due to receive a stem cell transplant. Both conserved end residues are part of each CDR3. The D gene is left open where the match is weak. The size field is filled for only some rows; it gives once, few, many or a size class.

J: TRBJ2-7; size: many; V: TRBV3-1; D: .; CDR3: CASSQDWPAYEQYF; DNA: TGTGCCAGCAGCCAAGATTGGCCGGCCTACGAGCAGTACTTC
J: TRBJ2-1; size: .; V: TRBV24-1; D: TRBD2; CDR3: CATSDLQGRVTSGREGSYNEQFF; DNA: TGTGCCACCAGTGATTTGCAGGGGCGCGTGACTAGCGGGAGGGAGGGCTCCTACAATGAGCAGTTCTTC
J: TRBJ1-1; size: many; V: TRBV5-1; D: TRBD1; CDR3: CASRTGETEAFF; DNA: TGCGCCAGCAGGACAGGGGAAACTGAAGCTTTCTTT
J: TRBJ1-1; size: few; V: TRBV2; D: .; CDR3: CASLGGGGRTEAFF; DNA: TGTGCCAGTTTAGGCGGAGGGGGTAGGACTGAAGCTTTCTTT
J: TRBJ1-1; size: many; V: TRBV4-1; D: .; CDR3: CASSHPSEGRVEAFF; DNA: TGCGCCAGCAGCCACCCCTCGGAGGGGAGGGTTGAAGCTTTCTTT
J: TRBJ2-1; size: .; V: TRBV12-3/TRBV12-4; D: TRBD1; CDR3: CTCSPQGAPFSETRNEQFF; DNA: TGTACCTGCAGTCCCCAGGGGGCGCCGTTTTCAGAAACTAGGAATGAGCAGTTCTTC
J: TRBJ2-7; size: many; V: TRBV5-1; D: TRBD2; CDR3: CASSILAAYEQYF; DNA: TGCGCCAGCAGCATACTAGCGGCCTACGAGCAGTACTTC
J: TRBJ2-7; size: many; V: TRBV24-1; D: TRBD1; CDR3: CATAGQGHEQYF; DNA: TGTGCCACTGCGGGACAGGGCCACGAGCAGTACTTC
J: TRBJ1-3; size: many; V: TRBV5-1; D: .; CDR3: CASSLEGPTSGNTIYF; DNA: TGCGCCAGCAGCTTGGAGGGACCAACCTCTGGAAACACCATATATTTT
J: TRBJ1-4; size: many; V: TRBV18; D: TRBD1; CDR3: CASSPRDREKLFF; DNA: TGTGCCAGCTCACCAAGGGACAGGGAAAAACTGTTTTTT
J: TRBJ1-2; size: many; V: TRBV20-1; D: .; CDR3: CSAREGGPELYGYTF; DNA: TGCAGTGCTAGAGAGGGGGGGCCCGAGCTCTATGGCTACACCTTC
J: TRBJ1-1; size: many; V: TRBV11-2; D: .; CDR3: CASSLMGVNTEAFF; DNA: TGTGCCAGCAGCTTAATGGGAGTGAACACTGAAGCTTTCTTT
J: TRBJ2-1; size: many; V: TRBV15; D: .; CDR3: CATSERDSPVNEQFF; DNA: TGTGCCACCAGCGAAAGGGACTCCCCTGTGAATGAGCAGTTCTTC
J: TRBJ1-1; size: few; V: TRBV10-2; D: TRBD1; CDR3: CASTGAGGITEAFF; DNA: TGCGCCAGCACCGGGGCAGGGGGGATAACTGAAGCTTTCTTT
J: TRBJ1-4; size: many; V: TRBV7-2; D: .; CDR3: CASSRNRATNEKLFF; DNA: TGTGCCAGCTCGCGTAACAGGGCAACTAATGAAAAACTGTTTTTT
J: TRBJ2-2; size: .; V: TRBV5-1; D: .; CDR3: CASSLVPNRGLTGELFF; DNA: TGCGCCAGCAGCTTGGTACCTAACCGGGGTTTGACCGGGGAGCTGTTTTTT
J: TRBJ1-2; size: many; V: TRBV12-3/TRBV12-4; D: .; CDR3: CASSLGQGQGYTF; DNA: TGTGCCAGCAGTTTAGGGCAGGGTCAAGGCTACACCTTC
J: TRBJ1-1; size: many; V: TRBV20-1; D: .; CDR3: CSSALNTEAFF; DNA: TGCAGTTCGGCACTGAACACTGAAGCTTTCTTT
J: TRBJ2-3; size: many; V: TRBV5-6; D: .; CDR3: CASSWSSTDTQYF; DNA: TGTGCCAGCAGCTGGTCTAGCACAGATACGCAGTATTTT
J: TRBJ1-2; size: many; V: TRBV19; D: .; CDR3: CASSKGQGFYGYTF; DNA: TGTGCCAGTAGTAAGGGACAAGGCTTCTATGGCTACACCTTC
J: TRBJ1-2; size: many; V: TRBV7-9; D: .; CDR3: CASSLRGDYGYTF; DNA: TGTGCCAGCAGCTTGAGGGGAGACTATGGCTACACCTTC
J: TRBJ2-1; size: many; V: TRBV7-9; D: TRBD2; CDR3: CASSLAPLAGNEQFF; DNA: TGTGCCAGCAGCTTAGCGCCACTAGCGGGCAATGAGCAGTTCTTC
J: TRBJ1-2; size: .; V: TRBV7-9; D: TRBD1; CDR3: CASSLRTQGDGYTF; DNA: TGTGCCAGCAGCTTACGGACGCAGGGGGACGGCTACACCTTC
J: TRBJ2-2; size: many; V: TRBV7-3; D: TRBD2; CDR3: CASSPGTSGGLRPLFF; DNA: TGTGCCAGCAGCCCCGGGACTAGCGGGGGCCTTCGCCCCCTGTTTTTT
J: TRBJ1-3; size: many; V: TRBV6-5; D: .; CDR3: CASSLGNTIYF; DNA: TGTGCCAGCAGTTTGGGAAACACCATATATTTT
J: TRBJ1-2; size: .; V: TRBV11-2; D: .; CDR3: CASSPTAVLTYGDTF; DNA: TGTGCCAGCAGCCCGACAGCCGTGTTAACCTATGGCGACACCTTC
J: TRBJ2-4; size: many; V: TRBV2; D: TRBD2; CDR3: CASNPGRGKNIQYF; DNA: TGTGCCAGTAACCCCGGGAGGGGTAAAAACATTCAGTACTTC
J: TRBJ2-7; size: many; V: TRBV29-1; D: TRBD1; CDR3: CSVPGQNYEQYF; DNA: TGCAGCGTTCCGGGACAGAACTACGAGCAGTACTTC
J: TRBJ2-5; size: many; V: TRBV7-2; D: .; CDR3: CASSLGQGLKTQYF; DNA: TGTGCCAGCAGCTTAGGTCAGGGGCTAAAGACCCAGTACTTC
J: TRBJ1-1; size: .; V: TRBV12-3/TRBV12-4; D: TRBD1; CDR3: CASSAQGWGTEAFF; DNA: TGTGCCAGCAGTGCACAGGGGTGGGGCACTGAAGCTTTCTTT
J: TRBJ2-7; size: few; V: TRBV5-1; D: TRBD2; CDR3: CASQLAGGEGYEQYF; DNA: TGCGCCAGTCAACTAGCGGGGGGCGAGGGCTACGAGCAGTACTTC
J: TRBJ1-1; size: many; V: TRBV28; D: .; CDR3: CASRMGNTEAFF; DNA: TGTGCCAGCAGGATGGGAAACACTGAAGCTTTCTTT
J: TRBJ1-2; size: many; V: TRBV12-3/TRBV12-4; D: .; CDR3: CASSLGNRVYGYTF; DNA: TGTGCCAGCAGTTTAGGAAACAGGGTCTATGGCTACACCTTC
J: TRBJ2-1; size: .; V: TRBV12-3/TRBV12-4; D: .; CDR3: CASSSVLSSYNEQFF; DNA: TGTGCCAGCAGTTCCGTTTTAAGCTCCTACAATGAGCAGTTCTTC
J: TRBJ1-2; size: many; V: TRBV28; D: .; CDR3: CASSSMGHHGYTF; DNA: TGTGCCAGCAGTTCTATGGGGCACCATGGCTACACCTTC
J: TRBJ2-5; size: few; V: TRBV7-9; D: .; CDR3: CASSSRVASETQYF; DNA: TGTGCCAGCAGCTCCCGTGTAGCGTCGGAGACCCAGTACTTC
J: TRBJ2-7; size: many; V: TRBV28; D: TRBD1; CDR3: CASSFSRDSSYEQYF; DNA: TGTGCCAGCAGTTTCTCCCGGGACAGCTCCTACGAGCAGTACTTC
J: TRBJ2-2; size: many; V: TRBV3-1; D: .; CDR3: CASSQFRGWRFGELFF; DNA: TGTGCCAGCAGCCAATTCCGGGGGTGGCGGTTCGGGGAGCTGTTTTTT
J: TRBJ1-3; size: many; V: TRBV7-2; D: .; CDR3: CASSSAVSAGNTIYF; DNA: TGTGCCAGCAGCTCCGCAGTATCGGCTGGAAACACCATATATTTT
J: TRBJ1-2; size: many; V: TRBV15; D: TRBD1; CDR3: CATSLRQGINYGYTF; DNA: TGTGCCACCAGCTTGAGACAGGGGATAAACTATGGCTACACCTTC
J: TRBJ2-1; size: many; V: TRBV5-1; D: TRBD2; CDR3: CASSRPGLANEQFF; DNA: TGCGCCAGCAGCAGGCCGGGACTAGCCAATGAGCAGTTCTTC
J: TRBJ2-3; size: .; V: TRBV3-1; D: .; CDR3: CASSQGGTRDTQYF; DNA: TGTGCCAGCAGCCAGGGGGGTACTAGAGATACGCAGTATTTT